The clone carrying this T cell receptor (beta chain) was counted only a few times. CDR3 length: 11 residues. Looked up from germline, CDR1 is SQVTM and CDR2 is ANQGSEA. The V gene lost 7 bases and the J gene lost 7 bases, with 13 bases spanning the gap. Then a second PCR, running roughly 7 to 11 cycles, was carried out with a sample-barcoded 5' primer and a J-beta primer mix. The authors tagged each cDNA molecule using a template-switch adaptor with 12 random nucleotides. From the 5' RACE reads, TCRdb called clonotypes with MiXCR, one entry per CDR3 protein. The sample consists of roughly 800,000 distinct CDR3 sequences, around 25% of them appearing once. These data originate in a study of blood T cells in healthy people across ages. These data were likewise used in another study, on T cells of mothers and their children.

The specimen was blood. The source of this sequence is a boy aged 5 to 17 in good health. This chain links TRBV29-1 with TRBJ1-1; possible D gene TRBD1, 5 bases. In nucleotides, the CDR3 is TGCAGCGCCCCAGAAGGGGTTGAAGCTTTCTTT. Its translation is CSAPEGVEAFF.